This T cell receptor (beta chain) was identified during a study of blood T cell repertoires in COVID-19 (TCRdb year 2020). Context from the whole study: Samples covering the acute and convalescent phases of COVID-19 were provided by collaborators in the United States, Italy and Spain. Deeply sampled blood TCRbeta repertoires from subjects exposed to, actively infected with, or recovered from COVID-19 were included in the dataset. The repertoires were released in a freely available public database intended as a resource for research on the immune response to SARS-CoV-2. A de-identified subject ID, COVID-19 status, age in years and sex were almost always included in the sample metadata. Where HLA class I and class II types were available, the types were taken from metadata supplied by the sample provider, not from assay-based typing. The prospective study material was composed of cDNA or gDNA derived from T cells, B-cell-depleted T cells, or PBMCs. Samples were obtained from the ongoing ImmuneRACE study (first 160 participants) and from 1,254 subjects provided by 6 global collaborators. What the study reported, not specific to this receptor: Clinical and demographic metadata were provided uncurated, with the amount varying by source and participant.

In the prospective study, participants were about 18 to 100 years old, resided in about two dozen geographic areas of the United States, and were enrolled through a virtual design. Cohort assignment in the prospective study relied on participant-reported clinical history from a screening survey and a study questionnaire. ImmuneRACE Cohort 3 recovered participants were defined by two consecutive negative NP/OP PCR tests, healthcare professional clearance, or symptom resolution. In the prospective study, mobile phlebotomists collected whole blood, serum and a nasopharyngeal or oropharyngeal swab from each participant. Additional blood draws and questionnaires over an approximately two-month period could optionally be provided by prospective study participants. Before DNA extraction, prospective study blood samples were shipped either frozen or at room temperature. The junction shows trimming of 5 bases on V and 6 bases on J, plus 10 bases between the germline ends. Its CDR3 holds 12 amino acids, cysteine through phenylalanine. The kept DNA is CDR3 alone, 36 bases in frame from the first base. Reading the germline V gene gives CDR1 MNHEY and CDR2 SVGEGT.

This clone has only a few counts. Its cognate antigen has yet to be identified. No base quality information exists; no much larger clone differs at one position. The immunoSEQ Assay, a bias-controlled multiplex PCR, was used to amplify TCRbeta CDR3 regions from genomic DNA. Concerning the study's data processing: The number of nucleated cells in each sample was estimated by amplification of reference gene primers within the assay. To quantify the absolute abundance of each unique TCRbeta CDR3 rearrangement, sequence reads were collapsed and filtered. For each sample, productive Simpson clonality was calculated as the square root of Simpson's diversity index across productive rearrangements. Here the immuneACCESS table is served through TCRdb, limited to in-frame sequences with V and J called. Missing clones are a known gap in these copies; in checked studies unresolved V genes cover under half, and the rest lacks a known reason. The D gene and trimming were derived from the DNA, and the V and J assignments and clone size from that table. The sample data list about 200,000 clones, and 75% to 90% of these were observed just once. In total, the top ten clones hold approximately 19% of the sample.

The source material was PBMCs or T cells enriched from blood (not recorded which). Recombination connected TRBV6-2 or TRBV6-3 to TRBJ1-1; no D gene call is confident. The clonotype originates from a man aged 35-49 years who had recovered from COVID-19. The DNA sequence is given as TGTGCCAGCAGTAGACCAGGTTCTGAAGCTTTCTTT. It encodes CASSRPGSEAFF.